This T cell receptor (beta chain) emerged from a study of beta chain features in type 1 diabetes. Study findings and constraints: Patients with type 1 diabetes carried fewer insertions and had more deletions at their VDJ junctions. Still unanswered here is whether HLA type influences TCRB rearrangement.

The CDR3 has 17 residues. Trimming left V 5 bases short and J 0 bases short, with 14 bases between. The germline V gene has CDR1 SEHNR and CDR2 FQNEAQ (reference sequence). Expressed TCRB transcripts were sequenced because the isolated RNA had all been reverse transcribed beforehand. Generated by immunoSEQ multiplex PCR, the TCRdb table keeps only in-frame clones and is missing some. This sample carries 250,000 to 300,000 clones, 7.5% to 9.5% of them seen once, and the ten largest clones take approximately 0.99%. This clone turned up a few times. Its specificity is unknown. The sample comprised central memory CD4+ T cells from blood. The chain couples TRBV7-9 to TRBJ2-6; unclear D gene. The sequence derives from a woman aged 18-29 years in good health. This chain's CDR3 is CASSPTRKGSGANVLTF. In nucleotides, the CDR3 is TGTGCCAGCAGCCCGACCAGGAAGGGCTCTGGGGCCAACGTCCTGACTTTC.